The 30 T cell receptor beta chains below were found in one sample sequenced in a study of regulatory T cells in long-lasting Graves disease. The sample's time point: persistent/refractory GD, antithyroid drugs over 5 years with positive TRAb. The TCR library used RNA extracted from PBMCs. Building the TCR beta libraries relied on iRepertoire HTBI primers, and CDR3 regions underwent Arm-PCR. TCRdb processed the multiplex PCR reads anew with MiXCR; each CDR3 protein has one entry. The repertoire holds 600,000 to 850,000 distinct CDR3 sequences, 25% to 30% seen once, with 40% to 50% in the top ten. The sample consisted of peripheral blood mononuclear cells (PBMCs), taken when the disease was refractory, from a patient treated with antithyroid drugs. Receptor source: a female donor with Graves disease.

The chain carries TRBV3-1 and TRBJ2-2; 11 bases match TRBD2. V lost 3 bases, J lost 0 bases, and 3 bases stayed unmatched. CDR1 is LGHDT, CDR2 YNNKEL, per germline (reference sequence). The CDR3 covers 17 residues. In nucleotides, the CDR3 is TGTGCCAGCAGCCAGCGACTAGCGGGACCGAACACCGGGGAGCTGTTTTTT. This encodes CASSQRLAGPNTGELFF. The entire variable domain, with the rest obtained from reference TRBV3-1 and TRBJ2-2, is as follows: DTAVSQTPKYLVTQMGNDKSIKCEQNLGHDTMYWYKQDSKKFLKIMFSYNNKELIINETVPNRFSPKSPDKAHLNLHINSLELGDSAVYFCASSQRLAGPNTGELFFGEGSRLTVL.

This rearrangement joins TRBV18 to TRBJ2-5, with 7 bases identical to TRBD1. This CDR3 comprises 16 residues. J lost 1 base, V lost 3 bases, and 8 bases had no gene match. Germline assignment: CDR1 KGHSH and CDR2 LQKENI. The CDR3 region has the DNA TGTGCCAGCTCACCCCCGGCAGGGGGTATCCAAGAGACCCAGTACTTC. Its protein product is CASSPPAGGIQETQYF.

CDR3 bases: TGTGCCAGCAGCCAGACAGACACTAACACTGAAGCTTTCTTT. Its protein product is CASSQTDTNTEAFF. The rearrangement joins TRBV9 to TRBJ1-1, with a tentative D call TRBD1 (5 bases). CDR3 length: 14 amino acids. Trimming left V 4 bases short and J 2 bases short, with 12 bases between. Germline V lookup: CDR1 SGDLS, CDR2 YYNGEE.

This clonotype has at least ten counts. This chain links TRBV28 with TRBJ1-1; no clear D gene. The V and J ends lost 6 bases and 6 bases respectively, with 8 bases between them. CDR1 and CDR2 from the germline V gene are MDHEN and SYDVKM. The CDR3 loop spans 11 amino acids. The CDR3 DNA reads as TGTGCCAGCAGCTTAAGCTCTGAAGCTTTCTTT. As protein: CASSLSSEAFF.

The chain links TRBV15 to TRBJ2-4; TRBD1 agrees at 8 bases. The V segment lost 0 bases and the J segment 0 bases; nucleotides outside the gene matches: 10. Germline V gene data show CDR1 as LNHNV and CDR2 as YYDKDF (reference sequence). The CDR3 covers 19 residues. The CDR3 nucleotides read TGTGCCACCAGCAGAGATAACAGGGGGGAATCACTAGCCAAAAACATTCAGTACTTC. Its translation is CATSRDNRGESLAKNIQYF.

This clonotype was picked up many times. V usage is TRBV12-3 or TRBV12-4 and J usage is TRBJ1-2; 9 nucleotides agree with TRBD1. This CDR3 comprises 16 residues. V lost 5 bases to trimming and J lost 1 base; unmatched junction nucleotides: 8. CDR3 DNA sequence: TGTGCCAGCAGTCCTCGGGACAGGGCCTTTAACTATGGCTACACCTTC. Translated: CASSPRDRAFNYGYTF.

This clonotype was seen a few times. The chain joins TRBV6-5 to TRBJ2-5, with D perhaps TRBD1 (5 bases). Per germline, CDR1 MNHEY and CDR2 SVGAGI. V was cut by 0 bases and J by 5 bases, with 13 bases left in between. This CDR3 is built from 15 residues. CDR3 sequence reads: CASSYSPGYRETQYF. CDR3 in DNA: TGTGCCAGCAGTTACTCGCCAGGGTATAGGGAGACCCAGTACTTC.

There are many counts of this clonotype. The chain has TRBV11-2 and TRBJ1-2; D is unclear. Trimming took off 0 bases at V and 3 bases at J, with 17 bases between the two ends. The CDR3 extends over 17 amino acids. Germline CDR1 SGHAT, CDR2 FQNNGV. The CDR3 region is CASSLDSLDPTDYGYTF. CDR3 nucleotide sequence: TGTGCCAGCAGCTTAGACTCGTTAGACCCTACGGACTATGGCTACACCTTC.

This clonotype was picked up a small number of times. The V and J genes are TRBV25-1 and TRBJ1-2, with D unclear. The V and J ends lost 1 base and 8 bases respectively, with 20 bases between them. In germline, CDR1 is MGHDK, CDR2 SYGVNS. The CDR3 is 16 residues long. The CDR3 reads CASSESVVTRRAGYTF. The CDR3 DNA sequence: TGTGCCAGCAGTGAATCCGTTGTTACTAGGCGAGCCGGCTACACCTTC.

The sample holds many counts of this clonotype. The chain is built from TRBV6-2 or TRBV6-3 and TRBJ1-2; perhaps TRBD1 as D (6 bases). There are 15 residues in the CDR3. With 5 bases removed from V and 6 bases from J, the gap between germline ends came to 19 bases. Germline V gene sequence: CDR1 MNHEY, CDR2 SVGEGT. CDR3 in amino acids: CASSEGVPGIHGYTF. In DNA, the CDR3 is TGTGCCAGCAGTGAGGGGGTCCCGGGCATCCATGGCTACACCTTC.

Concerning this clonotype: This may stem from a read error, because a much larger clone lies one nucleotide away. The CDR3: CVSSPSTSQETQYF. The DNA of the CDR3 is TGTGTCAGCTCACCAAGTACGAGCCAAGAGACCCAGTACTTC. The chain is built from TRBV18 and TRBJ2-5; D remains ambiguous. The germline V gene has CDR1 KGHSH and CDR2 LQKENI. The CDR3 contains 14 residues. Together with reference TRBV18 and TRBJ2-5, the CDR3 gives the full variable domain: NAGVMQNPRHLVRRRGQEARLRCSPMKGHSHVYWYRQLPEEGLKFMVYLQKENIIDESGMPKERFSAEFPKEGPSILRIQQVVRGDSAAYFCVSSPSTSQETQYFGPGTRLLVL.

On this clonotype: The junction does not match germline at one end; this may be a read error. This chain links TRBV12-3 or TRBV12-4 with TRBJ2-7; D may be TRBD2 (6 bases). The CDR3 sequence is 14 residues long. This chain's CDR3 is CACSPSEGLNEQYF. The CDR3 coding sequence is TGTGCCTGCAGCCCTTCGGAGGGCCTTAACGAGCAGTACTTC.

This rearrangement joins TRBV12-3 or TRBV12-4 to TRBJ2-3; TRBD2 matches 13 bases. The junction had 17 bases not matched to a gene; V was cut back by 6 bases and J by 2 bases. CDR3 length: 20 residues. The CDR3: CASSSGTEGLAGRDTDTQYF. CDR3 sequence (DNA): TGTGCCAGCAGCTCCGGGACCGAGGGACTAGCGGGACGAGACACAGATACGCAGTATTTT.

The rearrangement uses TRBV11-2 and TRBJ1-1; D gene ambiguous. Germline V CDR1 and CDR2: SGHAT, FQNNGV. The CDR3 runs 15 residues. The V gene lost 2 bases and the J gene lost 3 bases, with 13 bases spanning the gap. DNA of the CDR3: TGTGCCAGCAGCTTAACGCCAAGAGAGGACACTGAAGCTTTCTTT. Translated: CASSLTPREDTEAFF.

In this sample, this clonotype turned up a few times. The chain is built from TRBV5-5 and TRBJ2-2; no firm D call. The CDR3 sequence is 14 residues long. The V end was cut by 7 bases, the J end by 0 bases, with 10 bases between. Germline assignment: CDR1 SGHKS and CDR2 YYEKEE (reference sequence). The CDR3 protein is CASDTATNTGELFF. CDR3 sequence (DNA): TGTGCCAGCGATACAGCAACGAACACCGGGGAGCTGTTTTTT.

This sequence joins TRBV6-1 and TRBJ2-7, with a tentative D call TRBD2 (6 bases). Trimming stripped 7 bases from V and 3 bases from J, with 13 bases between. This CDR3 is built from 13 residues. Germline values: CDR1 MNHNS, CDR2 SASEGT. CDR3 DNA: TGTGCCAGCAATCCCTCGGGACTCTACGAGCAGTACTTC. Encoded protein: CASNPSGLYEQYF.

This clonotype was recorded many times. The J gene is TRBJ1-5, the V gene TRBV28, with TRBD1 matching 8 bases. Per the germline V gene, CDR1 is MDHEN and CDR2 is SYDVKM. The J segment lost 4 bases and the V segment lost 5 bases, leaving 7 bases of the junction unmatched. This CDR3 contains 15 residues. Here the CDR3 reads CASSKDREINQPQHF. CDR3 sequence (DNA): TGTGCCAGCAGTAAGGACAGGGAGATTAATCAGCCCCAGCATTTT.

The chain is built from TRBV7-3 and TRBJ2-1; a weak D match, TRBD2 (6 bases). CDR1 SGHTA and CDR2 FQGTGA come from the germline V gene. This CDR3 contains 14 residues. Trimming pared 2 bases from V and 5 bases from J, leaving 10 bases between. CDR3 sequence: CASSLGGANNEQFF. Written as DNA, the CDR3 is TGTGCCAGCAGCTTAGGCGGGGCTAACAATGAGCAGTTCTTC.

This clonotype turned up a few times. CDR3 protein: CASSPPGSGRVGLYEQYF. In DNA form, the CDR3 reads TGTGCCAGCAGCCCTCCGGGTAGCGGGAGAGTCGGTTTATACGAGCAGTACTTC. The genes are TRBV7-2 and TRBJ2-7, with 9 bases matching TRBD2. V gave up 5 bases and J gave up 4 bases; unmatched junction bases: 18. Germline values: CDR1 SGHTA, CDR2 FQGNSA. This CDR3 is 18 amino acids long.

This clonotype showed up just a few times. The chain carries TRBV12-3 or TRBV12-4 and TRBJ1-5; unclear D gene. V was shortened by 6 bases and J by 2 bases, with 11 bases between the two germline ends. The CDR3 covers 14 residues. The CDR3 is CASSPIQGNQPQHF. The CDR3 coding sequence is TGTGCCAGCAGCCCGATTCAGGGCAATCAGCCCCAGCATTTT.

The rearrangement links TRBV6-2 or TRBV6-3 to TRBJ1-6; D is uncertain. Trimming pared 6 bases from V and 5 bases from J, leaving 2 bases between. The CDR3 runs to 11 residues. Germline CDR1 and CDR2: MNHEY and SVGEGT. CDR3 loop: CASSNNSPLHF. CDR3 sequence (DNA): TGTGCCAGCAGCAATAATTCACCCCTCCACTTT.

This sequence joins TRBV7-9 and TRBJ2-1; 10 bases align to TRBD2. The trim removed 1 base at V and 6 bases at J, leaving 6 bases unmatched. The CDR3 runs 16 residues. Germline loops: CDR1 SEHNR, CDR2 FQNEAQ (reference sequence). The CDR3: CASSLDLAGDPNEQFF. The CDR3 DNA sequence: TGTGCCAGCAGCTTAGACCTAGCGGGAGACCCCAATGAGCAGTTCTTC.

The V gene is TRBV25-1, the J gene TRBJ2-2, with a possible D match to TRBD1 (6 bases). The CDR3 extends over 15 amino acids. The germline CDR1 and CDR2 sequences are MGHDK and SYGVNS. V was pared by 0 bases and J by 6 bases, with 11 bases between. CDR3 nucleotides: TGTGCCAGCAGTGAATATGTTACAGGGTCCGGGGAGCTGTTTTTT. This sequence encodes CASSEYVTGSGELFF. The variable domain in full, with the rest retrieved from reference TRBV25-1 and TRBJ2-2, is EADIYQTPRYLVIGTGKKITLECSQTMGHDKMYWYQQDPGMELHLIHYSYGVNSTEKGDLSSESTVSRIRTEHFPLTLESARPSHTSQYLCASSEYVTGSGELFFGEGSRLTVL.

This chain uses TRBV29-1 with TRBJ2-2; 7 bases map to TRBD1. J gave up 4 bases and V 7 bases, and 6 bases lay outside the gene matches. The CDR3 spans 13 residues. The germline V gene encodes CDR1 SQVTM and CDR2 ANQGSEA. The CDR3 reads CSAFGTATGELFF. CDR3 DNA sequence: TGCAGCGCCTTCGGGACAGCCACCGGGGAGCTGTTTTTT.

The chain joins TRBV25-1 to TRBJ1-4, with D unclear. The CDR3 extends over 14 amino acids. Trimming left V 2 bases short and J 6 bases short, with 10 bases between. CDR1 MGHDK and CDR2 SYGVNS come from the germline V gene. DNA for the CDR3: TGTGCCAGCAGTGAAACCGGATTCTATGAAAAACTGTTTTTT. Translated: CASSETGFYEKLFF.

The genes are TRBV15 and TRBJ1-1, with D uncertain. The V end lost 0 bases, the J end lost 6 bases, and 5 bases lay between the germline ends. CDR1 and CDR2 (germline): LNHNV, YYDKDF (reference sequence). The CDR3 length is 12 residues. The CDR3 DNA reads TGTGCCACCAGCAGAGATGGGCCTGAAGCTTTCTTT. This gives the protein CATSRDGPEAFF.

Here the CDR3 DNA reads TGCGCCAGCAGCTTATTCACAGGGGGAAGTGGCTACACCTTC. The encoded protein is CASSLFTGGSGYTF. This chain connects TRBV5-1 to TRBJ1-2; 8 bases are a match to TRBD1. Germline CDR1 reads SGHRS; CDR2 reads YFSETQ. Losses at the gene ends were 2 bases for V and 7 bases for J; bases not matched to a gene: 7. The CDR3 covers 14 residues.

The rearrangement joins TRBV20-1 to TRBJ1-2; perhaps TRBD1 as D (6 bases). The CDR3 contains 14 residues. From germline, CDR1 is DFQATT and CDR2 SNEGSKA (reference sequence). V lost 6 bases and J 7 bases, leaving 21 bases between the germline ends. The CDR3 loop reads CSAKTGTLGGGYTF. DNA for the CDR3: TGCAGTGCGAAAACCGGGACACTAGGAGGTGGCTACACCTTC.

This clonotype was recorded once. The CDR3 spells CASNPRGTGGAETQYF. The CDR3, as DNA: TGTGCCAGCAATCCGCGAGGGACAGGGGGCGCGGAGACCCAGTACTTC. This chain joins TRBV12-3 or TRBV12-4 and TRBJ2-5; TRBD1 aligns across 12 bases. After removal of 7 bases from V and 5 bases from J, the junction contained 11 bases not matched to a gene. The CDR3 extends over 16 amino acids.

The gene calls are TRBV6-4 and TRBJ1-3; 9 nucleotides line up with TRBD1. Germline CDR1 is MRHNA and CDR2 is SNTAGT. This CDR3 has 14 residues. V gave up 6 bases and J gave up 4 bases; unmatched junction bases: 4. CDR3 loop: CASSPGTGGNTIYF. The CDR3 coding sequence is TGTGCCAGCAGCCCCGGGACAGGGGGAAACACCATATATTTT.